This entry features one T cell receptor (beta chain) sequence. The target of this receptor is not known. The sample holds no much larger clone one base away, and base qualities are not on file. The CDR3, from cysteine to phenylalanine, totals 12 residues. Only the CDR3 portion is preserved as DNA: 36 bases, with reading frame beginning at the first base. According to the germline V gene (reference sequence), CDR1 reads SEHNR and CDR2 reads FQNEAQ. The V end loses 1 base and the J end loses 5 bases, and a stretch of 6 bases separates them. This entry belongs to a study of EBV T-cell therapy then PD-1 blockade in nasopharyngeal carcinoma (dated by TCRdb to the early 2020s). The Qiagen DNeasy Kit was used to extract genomic DNA from the sorted cells. TCR beta chain deep sequencing was performed on the immunoSEQ platform. The authors' analysis ran thus. The immunoSEQ Analyzer software was used to analyze the repertoire data. TCRdb took over this immuneACCESS table, retaining in-frame rearrangements with V and J assigned. Such tables are incomplete; in checked studies, under half of the missing clones stem from an unresolved V gene, and the remainder is unexplained. The V and J calls and clone size were taken over from that table, and D and trimming were inferred from the DNA. In this sample the table shows about 22,000 clones, 70% to 85% of which occur a single time. 24% of the sample is in the top ten clones.

Interpreted using the paper, the treatment or condition label stands for: AdE1-LMPpoly-expanded autologous EBV-specific T-cell therapy followed by anti-PD-1 nivolumab. The V gene is TRBV7-9 and the J gene is TRBJ2-7; no D gene can be assigned with confidence. Sequencing was performed on CD8+ T cells from blood, taken at day -245 from a patient whose treatment included autologous EBV-specific T cells and nivolumab. The sequence was obtained from a man aged 35 to 55 with nasopharyngeal carcinoma. The DNA sequence follows: TGTGCCAGCAGCTTAGTTAGCCACGAGCAGTACTTC. This yields the protein CASSLVSHEQYF.